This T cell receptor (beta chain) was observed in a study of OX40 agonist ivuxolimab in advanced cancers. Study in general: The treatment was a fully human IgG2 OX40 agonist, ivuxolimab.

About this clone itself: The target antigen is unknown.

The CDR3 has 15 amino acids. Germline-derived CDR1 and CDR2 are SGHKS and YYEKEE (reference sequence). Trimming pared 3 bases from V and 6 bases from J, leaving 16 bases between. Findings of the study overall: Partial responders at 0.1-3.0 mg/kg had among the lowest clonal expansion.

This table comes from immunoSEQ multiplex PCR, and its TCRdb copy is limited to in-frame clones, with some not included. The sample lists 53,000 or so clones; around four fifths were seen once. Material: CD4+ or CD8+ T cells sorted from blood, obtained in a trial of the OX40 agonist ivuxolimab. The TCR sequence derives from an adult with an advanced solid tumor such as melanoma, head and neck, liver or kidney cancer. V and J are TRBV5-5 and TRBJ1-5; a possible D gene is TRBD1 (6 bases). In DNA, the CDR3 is TGTGCCAGCAGCTGGGTGGGGGCGGCTAGTCAGCCCCAGCATTTT. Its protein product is CASSWVGAASQPQHF.